The rows below give T cell receptor beta chains drawn from one sample of a study of CD4 T cells in relation to SARS-CoV-2 and coronaviruses. Clones were sequenced by immunoSEQ multiplex PCR, and TCRdb holds only the in-frame ones, with some missing. The sample shows about 30,000 clones, about four fifths of them seen only once. No antigen has been assigned to these receptors. The source material was memory CD4+ T cells from PBMCs, cultured in vitro. These TCRs come from an adult with COVID-19. CDR3s include the opening cysteine and the closing phenylalanine or tryptophan. Each record gives: V gene, clone size, J gene, D gene, CDR3 DNA, CDR3 protein. D genes are given only for firm matches. Size is stated for part of the rows, as once, few or many counts, or as a class when the clone is expanded.

TRBV5-1	-	TRBJ2-3	-	TGCGCCAGCAGCGGGGGCGGGTTGACAGATACGCAGTATTTT	CASSGGGLTDTQYF
TRBV4-1	-	TRBJ2-4	-	TGCGCCAGCACCCCTAGTAGGATTAGAATTCAGTACTTC	CASTPSRIRIQYF
TRBV29-1	-	TRBJ1-2	-	TGCAGCGTGTGGGGAGATGGCTACACCTTC	CSVWGDGYTF
TRBV28	-	TRBJ2-5	TRBD2	TGTGCCAGCGACCGACTAGCGGGAGGTGGAGAGACCCAGTACTTC	CASDRLAGGGETQYF
TRBV5-8	-	TRBJ2-2	-	TGTGCCAGCAGTATGTACACCGGGGAGCTGTTTTTT	CASSMYTGELFF
TRBV1	-	TRBJ2-5	-	TGCACCAGCAGCCAAGTTACTAGCGGGAGATCCCCCGAGACCCAGTACTTC	CTSSQVTSGRSPETQYF
TRBV30	-	TRBJ2-3	TRBD2	TGTGCCTGGAGCCCCGGGACTAGTGCAGATACGCAGTATTTT	CAWSPGTSADTQYF
TRBV28	-	TRBJ1-2	TRBD1	TGTGCCACTGGACAGGGGGGGTATGGCTACACCTTC	CATGQGGYGYTF
TRBV3-1/TRBV3-2	-	TRBJ2-1	TRBD1	TGTGCCAGCAGCCTCAGGGGGACCAGCAATGAGCAGTTCTTC	CASSLRGTSNEQFF
TRBV7-2	-	TRBJ2-3	-	TGTGCCAGCAGCTTTGTCGCAGATACGCAGTATTTT	CASSFVADTQYF
TRBV30	once	TRBJ2-7	TRBD2	TGTGCCTGGGAACGGGGACTAGCGGGAGGGCCCGGCGAGCAGTACTTC	CAWERGLAGGPGEQYF
TRBV29-1	-	TRBJ1-3	-	TGCAGCGCCGTACTGGGGGTCCACACCATATATTTT	CSAVLGVHTIYF
TRBV10-3	-	TRBJ2-3	TRBD1	TGTGCCATCAGTGGAACAGGGGGCTCGGATACGCAGTATTTT	CAISGTGGSDTQYF
TRBV27	-	TRBJ2-2	-	TGTGCCAGCAGTTTAGGGGCCGCGAACACCGGGGAGCTGTTTTTT	CASSLGAANTGELFF
TRBV7-9	few	TRBJ2-7	-	TGTGCCAGCAGCTCGCAGGGGGGAATTGGCAACGAGCAGTACTTC	CASSSQGGIGNEQYF
TRBV21-1	few	TRBJ2-7	-	TGTGCCAGCAACCCCGTTGTTCAGGAACTCAACGAGCAGTACTTC	CASNPVVQELNEQYF
TRBV28	-	TRBJ2-7	-	TGTGCCAGCAGTGCTACCTACGAGCAGTACTTC	CASSATYEQYF
TRBV7-2	once	TRBJ2-2	TRBD2	TGTGCCAGCAGCTTAAATCTAGCGGGAGGGCCTATCGGGGAGCTGTTTTTT	CASSLNLAGGPIGELFF
TRBV28	-	TRBJ1-4	-	TGTGCCAGCAGTTATCTGGACAGTAATGAAAAACTGTTTTTT	CASSYLDSNEKLFF
TRBV18	-	TRBJ2-3	-	TGTGCCAGCTCACCGGGGCTATCGGGGGCCGGAGATACGCAGTATTTT	CASSPGLSGAGDTQYF
TRBV27	-	TRBJ1-4	-	TGTGCCAGCAAGACAACTAATGAAAAACTGTTTTTT	CASKTTNEKLFF
TRBV7-8	-	TRBJ1-6	TRBD1	TGTGCCAGCAGTTGGGACAGGGGATCCCCCTATTCACCCCTCCACTTT	CASSWDRGSPYSPLHF
TRBV28	-	TRBJ2-3	TRBD2	TGTGCCAGCAGCAGGACTAGCGGGAGTGGATCAACGCAGTATTTT	CASSRTSGSGSTQYF
TRBV7-2	-	TRBJ1-2	TRBD1	TGTGCCAGCAGCCGACAGGGGGTGGATGGCTACACCTTC	CASSRQGVDGYTF
TRBV28	-	TRBJ1-2	-	TGTGCCAGCAGTTTCCGGGGGTCCTATGGCTACACCTTC	CASSFRGSYGYTF
TRBV4-2	-	TRBJ2-7	TRBD2	TGTGCCAGCAGCCAAGTGGGGGTTAGCGGGAAAGTCGAGCAGTACTTC	CASSQVGVSGKVEQYF
TRBV2	-	TRBJ2-1	-	TGTGCCAGCAGCGAAGCAACTACGAGGGGGGAGCAGTTCTTC	CASSEATTRGEQFF
TRBV5-4	few	TRBJ2-7	-	TGTGCCAGCAGCTTGACCAGTTCCTACGAGCAGTACTTC	CASSLTSSYEQYF
TRBV28	few	TRBJ2-7	-	TGTGCCAGTACGGACAGGAGGGCGGCAAGGAGCTCCTACGAGCAGTACTTC	CASTDRRAARSSYEQYF
TRBV9	few	TRBJ1-2	-	TGTGCCAGCAGCCCGGGGCGGGGAGACTATGGCTACACCTTC	CASSPGRGDYGYTF